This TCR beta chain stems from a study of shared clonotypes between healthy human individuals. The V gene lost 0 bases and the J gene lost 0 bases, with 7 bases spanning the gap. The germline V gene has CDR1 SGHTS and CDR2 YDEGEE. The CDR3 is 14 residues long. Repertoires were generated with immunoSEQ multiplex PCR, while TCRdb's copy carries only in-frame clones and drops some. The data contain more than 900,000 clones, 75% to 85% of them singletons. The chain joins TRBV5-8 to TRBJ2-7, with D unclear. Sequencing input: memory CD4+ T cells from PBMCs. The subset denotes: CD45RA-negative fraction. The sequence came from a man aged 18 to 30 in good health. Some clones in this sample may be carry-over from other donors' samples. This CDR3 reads CASSLGPSSYEQYF. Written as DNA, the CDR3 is TGTGCCAGCAGCTTGGGCCCGAGCTCCTACGAGCAGTACTTC.